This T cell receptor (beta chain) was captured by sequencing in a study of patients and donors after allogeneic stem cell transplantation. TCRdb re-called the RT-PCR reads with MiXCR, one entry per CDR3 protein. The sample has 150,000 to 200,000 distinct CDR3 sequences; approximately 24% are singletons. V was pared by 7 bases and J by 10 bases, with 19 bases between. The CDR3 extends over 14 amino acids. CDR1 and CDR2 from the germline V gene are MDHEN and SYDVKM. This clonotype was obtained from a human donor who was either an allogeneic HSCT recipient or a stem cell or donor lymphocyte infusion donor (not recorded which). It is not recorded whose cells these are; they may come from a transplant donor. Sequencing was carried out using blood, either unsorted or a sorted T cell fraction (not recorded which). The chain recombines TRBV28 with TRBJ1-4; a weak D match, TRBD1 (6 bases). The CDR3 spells CASTRRDRLRKLFF. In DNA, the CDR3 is TGTGCCAGCACCAGGAGAGACAGGCTCAGAAAACTGTTTTTT.